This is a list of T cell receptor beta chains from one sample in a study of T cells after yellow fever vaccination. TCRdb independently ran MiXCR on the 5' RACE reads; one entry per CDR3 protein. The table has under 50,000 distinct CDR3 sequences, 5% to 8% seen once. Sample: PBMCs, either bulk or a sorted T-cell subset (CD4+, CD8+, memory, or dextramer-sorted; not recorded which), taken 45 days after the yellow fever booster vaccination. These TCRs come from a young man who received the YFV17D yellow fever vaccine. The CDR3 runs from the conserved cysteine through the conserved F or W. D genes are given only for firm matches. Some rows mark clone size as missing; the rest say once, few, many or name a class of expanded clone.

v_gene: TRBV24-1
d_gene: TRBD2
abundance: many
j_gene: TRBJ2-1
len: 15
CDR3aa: CATARLAGDGDEQFF
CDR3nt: TGTGCCACCGCACGATTAGCGGGAGACGGAGATGAGCAGTTCTTC

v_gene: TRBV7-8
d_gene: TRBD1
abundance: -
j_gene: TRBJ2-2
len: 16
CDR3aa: CASSQMTGGHLGELFF
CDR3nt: TGTGCCAGCAGCCAAATGACAGGGGGCCATCTCGGGGAGCTGTTTTTT

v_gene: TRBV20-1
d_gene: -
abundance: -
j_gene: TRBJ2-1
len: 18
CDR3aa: CSARDWNRVGISYNEQFF
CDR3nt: TGCAGTGCTAGAGATTGGAACCGCGTGGGGATTAGCTACAATGAGCAGTTCTTC

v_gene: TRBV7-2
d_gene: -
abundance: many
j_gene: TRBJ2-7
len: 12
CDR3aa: CASSSNNYEQYF
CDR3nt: TGTGCCAGCAGCTCCAATAACTACGAGCAGTACTTC

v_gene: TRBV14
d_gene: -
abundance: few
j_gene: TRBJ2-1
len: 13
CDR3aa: CASKQGTYNEQFF
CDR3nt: TGTGCCAGCAAACAGGGAACCTACAATGAGCAGTTCTTC

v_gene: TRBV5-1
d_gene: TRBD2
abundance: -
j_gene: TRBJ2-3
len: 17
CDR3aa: CASFREAGLAARDTQYF
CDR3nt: TGCGCCAGCTTCCGAGAGGCGGGACTAGCAGCCCGAGATACGCAGTATTTT

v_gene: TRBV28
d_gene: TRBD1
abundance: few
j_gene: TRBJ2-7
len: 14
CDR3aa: CASTTGQGTDEQYF
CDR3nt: TGTGCCAGCACAACGGGACAGGGTACCGACGAGCAGTACTTC

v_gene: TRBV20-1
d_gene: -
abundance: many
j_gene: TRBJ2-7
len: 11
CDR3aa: CSASILDKQYF
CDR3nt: TGCAGTGCTAGCATTCTAGATAAGCAGTACTTC

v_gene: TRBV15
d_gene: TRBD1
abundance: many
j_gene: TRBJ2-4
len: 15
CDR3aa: CATSRDPGQGNIQYF
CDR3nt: TGTGCCACCAGCAGAGACCCGGGACAGGGAAACATTCAGTACTTC

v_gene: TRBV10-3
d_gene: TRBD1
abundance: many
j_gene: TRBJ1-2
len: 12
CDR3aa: CAISADRTGYTF
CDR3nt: TGTGCCATCAGTGCGGACAGGACCGGCTACACCTTC

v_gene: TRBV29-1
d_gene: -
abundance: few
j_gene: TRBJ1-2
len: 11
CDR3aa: CSSVSYYGYTF
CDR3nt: TGCAGCAGCGTCTCCTACTATGGCTACACCTTC

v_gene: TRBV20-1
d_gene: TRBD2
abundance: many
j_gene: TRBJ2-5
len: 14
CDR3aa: CSATSDSGSWTQYF
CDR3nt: TGCAGTGCCACGTCGGATAGCGGGAGCTGGACCCAGTACTTC

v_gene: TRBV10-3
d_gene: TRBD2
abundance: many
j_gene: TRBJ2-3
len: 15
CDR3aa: CAISGTSGTGDTQYF
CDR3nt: TGTGCCATCAGTGGAACTAGCGGGACAGGAGATACGCAGTATTTT

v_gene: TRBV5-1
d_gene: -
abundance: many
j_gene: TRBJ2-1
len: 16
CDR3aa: CASSLVKGGRWNEQFF
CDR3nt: TGCGCCAGCAGCCTTGTGAAGGGTGGACGGTGGAATGAGCAGTTCTTC

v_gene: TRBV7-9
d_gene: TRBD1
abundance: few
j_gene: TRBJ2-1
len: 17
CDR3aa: CASSRTSQSGGYGKQFF
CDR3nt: TGTGCCAGCAGCCGGACCTCCCAATCAGGGGGCTACGGAAAGCAGTTCTTC

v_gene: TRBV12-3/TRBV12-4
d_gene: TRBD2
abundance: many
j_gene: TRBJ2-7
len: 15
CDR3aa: CASSRETSGSYEQYF
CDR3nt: TGTGCCAGCAGTAGAGAAACTAGCGGGAGTTACGAGCAGTACTTC